Below, 9 T cell receptor beta chains from the same sample are listed, as sequenced in a study of shared clonotypes between healthy human individuals. The repertoire was sequenced with immunoSEQ multiplex PCR; TCRdb's copy has only in-frame clones and lacks some. The sample comprises roughly 700,000 clones, approximately 74% of which are singletons, and 1.5% to 2% rests with the top ten. Source material: memory CD4+ T cells sorted from blood. The subset is: CD45RA-negative fraction. The receptor set was obtained from a woman in her twenties or thirties in good health.

The rearrangement uses TRBV2 and TRBJ2-1, with D maybe TRBD2 (6 bases). The germline CDR1 and CDR2 sequences are SNHLY and FYNNEI. Trimming took off 8 bases at V and 2 bases at J, with 13 bases between the two ends. The CDR3 sequence is 14 residues long. CDR3 amino acids: CASRRWGAYNEQFF. The DNA for the CDR3 is TGTGCCAGCCGGAGGTGGGGGGCCTACAATGAGCAGTTCTTC.

The gene calls are TRBV19 and TRBJ1-2; the D gene is possibly TRBD1 (6 bases). The CDR3 loop spans 13 amino acids. Germline values: CDR1 LNHDA, CDR2 SQIVND (reference sequence). Trimming took off 6 bases at V and 8 bases at J, with 16 bases between the two ends. CDR3 coding DNA: TGTGCCAGTAGGCAAACAGGGAGCGGCGGCTACACCTTC. This codes for CASRQTGSGGYTF.

CDR3 sequence (DNA): TGTGCCAGCAGTTACGACGCCGGACAGGGGTACACTGAAGCTTTCTTT. Translated, it gives CASSYDAGQGYTEAFF. This chain joins TRBV6-5 and TRBJ1-1, with TRBD1 identical over 9 bases. Germline V gives CDR1 MNHEY, CDR2 SVGAGI. The J segment lost 3 bases and the V segment lost 2 bases, leaving 7 bases of the junction unmatched. The CDR3 is 16 amino acids.

This clone came up a few times. The V and J genes are TRBV2 and TRBJ1-5; 11 positions agree with TRBD1. V was pared by 7 bases and J by 4 bases, with 6 bases of the junction left unmatched. Germline V gives CDR1 SNHLY, CDR2 FYNNEI. The CDR3 has 15 residues. The CDR3 DNA follows: TGTGCCAGCAATCCGGACAGGGGGCAGAATCAGCCCCAGCATTTT. Protein: CASNPDRGQNQPQHF.

The rearrangement uses TRBV6-4 and TRBJ1-4; 7 positions match TRBD1. Trimming removed 3 bases from V and 7 bases from J; junction bases left unmatched: 5. Germline assignment: CDR1 MRHNA and CDR2 SNTAGT. This CDR3 has 14 residues. This CDR3 is CASSEQGSSEKLFF. The CDR3 DNA follows: TGTGCCAGCAGTGAACAGGGGTCGAGTGAAAAACTGTTTTTT.

V is TRBV5-6 and J is TRBJ2-7; D call uncertain. Trimming removed 1 base from V and 6 bases from J, with 5 bases in between. CDR3 length: 11 residues. Germline loops: CDR1 SGHDT, CDR2 YYEEEE. The CDR3 loop reads CASSLISEQYF. The CDR3 DNA is TGTGCCAGCAGCTTGATCAGCGAGCAGTACTTC.

This clone was counted ten times or more. The rearrangement links TRBV2 to TRBJ2-7; 9 nucleotides match TRBD2. CDR1 and CDR2 from the germline V gene are SNHLY and FYNNEI. There are 15 residues in the CDR3. V dropped 6 bases and J dropped 5; count of bases not matched to a gene: 11. The CDR3 nucleotides are TGTGCCAGCAGATCCCTAGCGGGACGCACGGACGAGCAGTACTTC. Translated, it gives CASRSLAGRTDEQYF.

This rearrangement joins TRBV7-2 to TRBJ1-1, with D unresolved. The CDR3 is 16 residues long. CDR1 and CDR2 (germline): SGHTA, FQGNSA. Trimming removed 3 bases at V and 2 bases at J, with 16 bases between. In nucleotides, the CDR3 is TGTGCCAGCAGCTTCTTAGGCACCGGGAGAAACACTGAAGCTTTCTTT. Translation gives CASSFLGTGRNTEAFF.

The chain joins TRBV7-6 to TRBJ2-3; 8 nucleotides agree with TRBD2. With 7 bases clipped from V and 0 bases from J, the junction kept 12 bases outside the gene matches. Per the germline V gene, CDR1 is SGHVS and CDR2 is FNYEAQ. CDR3 length: 17 residues. The CDR3 spells CASKSAGGPISTDTQYF. DNA of the CDR3: TGTGCCAGCAAAAGTGCGGGAGGCCCCATTAGCACAGATACGCAGTATTTT.